The text below deals with one T cell receptor (beta chain). This clonotype has a count of ten or more. Its antigen remains undetermined. Base-call qualities are not available, and no considerably larger clone is one nucleotide away. Each patient had bone marrow sampled at the time of active disease. Ficoll-Hypaque density gradient centrifugation was used to isolate the bone marrow mononuclear cells. Myeloma plasma cells were removed and CD138-negative cells were collected by negative selection after labeling with CD138 magnetic microbeads on a MACS separator. Purity of the isolated cells was checked by flow cytometry on an Attune NxT using CD138 antibodies. TRIzol reagent was used to extract total RNA, which was then quantified with a NanoDrop spectrophotometer. For each patient, paired RNA-seq and IR-seq were run on the CD138-negative bone marrow sample from that patient. Looking up the germline V gene yields CDR1 MDHEN and CDR2 SYDVKM. V is pared back by 5 bases and J by 6 bases, with 16 bases lying between the germline termini. The CDR3 spans 14 residues, from the cysteine through the phenylalanine. Only CDR3 DNA is held: 42 bases, read in frame from base 1.

The Immunoverse kit was used to build TCR libraries from roughly 370 ng RNA, with molecular barcoded adaptors covering alpha/delta and beta/gamma chains. The same RNA used for transcriptome sequencing was used for TCR library preparation. Sequencing of TCR libraries was carried out on an Illumina HiSeq 4000 with 2 x 150 cycles. The source study handled its data this way. TCR reads were aligned to human V, D, J and C references and assembled into CDR3 clonotypes with MiXCR, including quality filtering and error correction. The tcR package in R was used to analyze clonotype counts and gene usage diversity. Raw mapping reads were checked after the RNA-seq reads had been mapped by STAR aligner version 2.5.3a onto the human GRCh37 genome. To test the effect of sequencing depth on detected clonotypes, IR-seq fastq files were randomly downsampled using Seqtk 1.3. TCRdb took the public reads, trimmed them with fastp at Q25, ran MiXCR for clone calling and kept in-frame beta chains. CDR3 protein duplicates are merged, each entry listing the most common genes and DNA. TCRdb, rather than the study authors, made the V and J calls. The sample includes about 38,000 distinct CDR3 sequences, with roughly an eighth observed a single time. 25% to 30% of the sample is taken by the ten largest.

The record originates from a study of read filtering for tumor transcriptome and immune sequencing (TCRdb year 2020). Background on the whole study: The cohort had 17 male and 11 to 15 female patients with a mean age of around 69 years, ranging from about 40 to 85. One of the main goals was to work out a read-filtering strategy for immune repertoire data, in particular whether clonotypes backed by only a single read should be removed. Whole-transcriptome libraries were prepared with the TruSeq RNA Access Library Prep Kit after DNase treatment. Under revised international staging, about eight patients fell into R-ISS I, some 15 into R-ISS II and over five into R-ISS III. Per sample, about 4 to 10.27 million TCR-region mapped reads were obtained with IR-seq, compared with only about 80 to 1,300 with RNA-seq. The study compared TCR repertoires from targeted immune repertoire sequencing and bulk whole-transcriptome sequencing run on the same bone marrow samples.

On the study overall, not on this receptor specifically: Compared with RNA-seq, IR-seq captured clonotypes at much greater depth and more reliably, and a smaller IR-seq throughput was enough to identify most of the shared clonotypes. The sorted CD138-negative fraction was a mixed bone marrow immune population, not purified T cells. Single-read clonotypes made up 80% to 85% of clonotypes but roughly 3.2% of total reads in IR-seq, and about three quarters of clonotypes and 40% to 50% of reads in RNA-seq. Removing single-read clonotypes increased the correlation between IR-seq and RNA-seq shared clonotype proportions.

The receptor was isolated from a donor aged 40 or over with multiple myeloma. Sequencing was carried out using a population of CD138-negative cells sorted from bone marrow. In light of the paper, this sample's cell subset or site label describes: bone marrow mononuclear cells depleted of CD138+ plasma/myeloma cells by negative magnetic selection. The V and J genes are TRBV28 and TRBJ1-1; the D gene cannot be named for sure. CDR3 sequence: CASSPRVLGAEAFF. The nucleotide sequence is given as TGTGCCAGCAGTCCGAGGGTCCTTGGGGCTGAAGCTTTCTTT.